The 22 T cell receptor beta chains presented below share a single source sample, sequenced in a study of T cells in Graves' hyperthyroidism and ophthalmopathy. The investigators amplified TCR beta CDR3 regions from RNA transcripts. The HTBI primer set drove a first-round RT-PCR of the TCR CDR3. TCRdb reprocessed the multiplex PCR reads with MiXCR, giving one entry per CDR3 protein. Of more than 95,000 distinct CDR3 sequences in the sample, roughly 50% are singletons; the top ten hold roughly 24%. Sequencing was carried out using blood. The receptors stem from a man in his forties with Graves' hyperthyroidism.

The count of this clonotype is one. The genes are TRBV15 and TRBJ1-6, with a possible D match to TRBD1 (5 bases). Germline loops: CDR1 LNHNV, CDR2 YYDKDF (reference sequence). Trimming pared 3 bases from V and 8 bases from J, leaving 14 bases between. This CDR3 is built from 15 residues. The chain's CDR3 is CATSRAGPSDSPLHF. The CDR3 DNA reads TGTGCCACCAGCAGGGCGGGACCTTCTGATTCACCCCTCCACTTT.

J is TRBJ2-3 and V is TRBV7-9; 10 nucleotides line up with TRBD2. V trimming: 3 bases; J trimming: 11 bases; junction bases outside the gene matches: 11. Looked up from germline, CDR1 is SEHNR and CDR2 is FQNEAQ (reference sequence). The CDR3 runs 15 residues. CDR3 nucleotide sequence: TGTGCCAGCAGCTTTAGTAGCGGGAGGAACGATGAGCAGTATTTT. Its protein product is CASSFSSGRNDEQYF.

This clonotype was detected only a few times. The chain employs TRBV27 and TRBJ2-7; D call uncertain. CDR1 is MNHEY and CDR2 is SMNVEV in the germline V gene (reference sequence). This CDR3 spans 11 amino acids. The germline V and J ends were trimmed by 8 bases and 3 bases, with 8 bases remaining between them. CDR3 sequence (DNA): TGTGCCAGCTCGAACAACTACGAGCAGTACTTC. It specifies CASSNNYEQYF.

This clonotype was observed at least ten times. The V gene is TRBV20-1, the J gene TRBJ2-7, with a tentative D call TRBD1 (5 bases). V lost 5 bases and J 2 bases, leaving 13 bases between the germline ends. The length of the CDR3 is 13 residues. Germline CDR1 DFQATT, CDR2 SNEGSKA (reference sequence). In DNA form, the CDR3 reads TGCAGTGCTGGGGCTTTGGTAACCTACGAGCAGTACTTC. This encodes CSAGALVTYEQYF.

This clonotype was seen at least ten times. The J gene is TRBJ2-5, the V gene TRBV29-1; possibly TRBD1 or TRBD2 for D (5 bases each). Trimming left V 5 bases short and J 5 bases short, with 12 bases between. Germline V gene data show CDR1 as SQVTM and CDR2 as ANQGSEA. The CDR3 sequence is 12 residues long. DNA for the CDR3: TGCAGCGTTAGCCGCAGGGACGAGACCCAGTACTTC. This sequence encodes CSVSRRDETQYF. The full variable domain, in which reference TRBV29-1 and TRBJ2-5 provide the parts outside the CDR3, is SAVISQKPSRDICQRGTSLTIQCQVDSQVTMMFWYRQQPGQSLTLIATANQGSEATYESGFVIDKFPISRPNLTFSTLTVSNMSPEDSSIYLCSVSRRDETQYFGPGTRLLVL.

The chain links TRBV5-5 to TRBJ2-2; no reliable D call. V dropped 0 bases and J dropped 7 bases, with 7 bases sitting between them. The germline V gene has CDR1 SGHKS and CDR2 YYEKEE (reference sequence). The CDR3 has 13 amino acids. CDR3 in amino acids: CASSLGASGELFF. The CDR3 coding sequence is TGTGCCAGCAGCTTGGGGGCTAGCGGGGAGCTGTTTTTT.

This clonotype was found many times. The chain joins TRBV9 to TRBJ2-3; no reliable D call. The CDR3 has 18 amino acids. Trimming pared 3 bases from V and 2 bases from J, leaving 22 bases between. Germline CDR1 and CDR2: SGDLS and YYNGEE. CDR3 amino acids: CASSAQVCRPKPTDTQYF. CDR3 DNA sequence: TGTGCCAGCAGCGCTCAGGTCTGCAGGCCGAAACCCACAGATACGCAGTATTTT.

As to this clonotype: It is unclear where the CDR3 begins or ends on the DNA, so no DNA is shown, and the CDR3 is as TCRdb lists it. The chain uses TRBV7-2 and TRBJ1-2; TRBD1 is the table's D call and was not checked against the DNA. Germline-derived CDR1 and CDR2 are SGHTA and FQGNSA. Termini included, the CDR3 measures 14 amino acids. The CDR3 here is CASSLVGQGTGNTF.

About this clonotype: No conserved phenylalanine or tryptophan is present at the end of the CDR3, so a read error is the likely explanation. The limits of the CDR3 on the DNA are not certain, so only TCRdb's listed CDR3 is given. The chain has TRBV9 and TRBJ1-3; the table's D call, TRBD1, has no DNA check behind it. A total of 9 residues make up the CDR3, ends included. Germline CDR1 and CDR2: SGDLS and YYNGEE. This chain's CDR3 is CASSVLGGA.

This clonotype was seen ten or more times. The genes are TRBV7-9 and TRBJ2-5; 9 nucleotides agree with TRBD1. Germline CDR1 and CDR2: SEHNR and FQNEAQ (reference sequence). The CDR3 runs 15 residues. The trim removed 5 bases at V and 4 bases at J, leaving 8 bases unmatched. Here the CDR3 reads CASSIPTGGAETQYF. The CDR3 bases are TGTGCCAGCAGCATCCCGACAGGGGGGGCAGAGACCCAGTACTTC.

The V gene is TRBV11-3, the J gene TRBJ2-7; TRBD1 is a possible D gene (6 bases). Looked up from germline, CDR1 is SGHNT and CDR2 is YENEEA. The CDR3 consists of 13 residues. The V end lost 3 bases, the J end lost 7 bases, and 13 bases lay between the germline ends. Written as DNA, the CDR3 is TGTGCCAGCAGCTTCCGGACAGACATGGAGCAGTACTTC. Residues: CASSFRTDMEQYF.

This clonotype was seen many times. This chain links TRBV20-1 with TRBJ1-1; D unclear. In germline, CDR1 is DFQATT, CDR2 SNEGSKA (reference sequence). Trimming stripped 3 bases from V and 0 bases from J, with 14 bases between. The CDR3 consists of 15 residues. This chain's CDR3 is CSARAQVSMNTEAFF. DNA of the CDR3: TGCAGTGCTAGGGCCCAGGTATCCATGAACACTGAAGCTTTCTTT.

This clonotype came up many times. A much larger clonotype is one base distant, so this may be a read error. The rearrangement joins TRBV24-1 to TRBJ2-1; either TRBD1 or TRBD2 may supply D (5 bases each). Germline-derived CDR1 and CDR2 are KGHDR and SFDVKD. Trimming took 6 bases from V and 8 from J, leaving 7 bases between them. The CDR3 consists of 11 residues. For the CDR3, the DNA is TGTGCCACCAGTAGGGGAGATGAGCAGTTCTTC. Its translation is CATSRGDEQFF.

Only one count was recorded for this clonotype. The chain recombines TRBV7-2 with TRBJ2-3; the match to TRBD2 covers 13 bases. The CDR3 has 16 residues. V shed 5 bases and J 2 bases; nucleotides not matched to a gene: 4. Germline V gives CDR1 SGHTA, CDR2 FQGNSA. CDR3 coding DNA: TGTGCCAGCAGCCAGACTAGCGGGAGGTTCACAGATACGCAGTATTTT. This encodes CASSQTSGRFTDTQYF. The whole variable domain, filled in from reference TRBV7-2 and TRBJ2-3, reads GAGVSQSPSNKVTEKGKDVELRCDPISGHTALYWYRQSLGQGLEFLIYFQGNSAPDKSGLPSDRFSAERTGGSVSTLTIQRTQQEDSAVYLCASSQTSGRFTDTQYFGPGTRLTVL.

The chain joins TRBV29-1 to TRBJ2-7; TRBD2 matches at 9 bases. The CDR3 extends over 12 amino acids. V lost 8 bases to trimming and J lost 5 bases; unmatched junction nucleotides: 7. The germline CDR1 and CDR2 sequences are SQVTM and ANQGSEA. CDR3 region: CSSGTSWHEQYF. CDR3 nucleotides: TGCAGCTCGGGGACTAGCTGGCACGAGCAGTACTTC.

This clonotype was picked up many times. This sequence joins TRBV15 and TRBJ1-1; TRBD1 is a possible D gene (5 bases). This CDR3 is 14 amino acids long. Germline V lookup: CDR1 LNHNV, CDR2 YYDKDF (reference sequence). Trimming shortened V by 0 bases and J by 1 base, and 6 bases separated the two germline ends. For the CDR3, the DNA is TGTGCCACCAGCAGAGAAGGACAGAACACTGAAGCTTTCTTT. It encodes CATSREGQNTEAFF.

This clonotype was recorded many times. V gene TRBV6-2 or TRBV6-3 combines with J gene TRBJ1-5, with 8 bases lining up with TRBD1. This CDR3 comprises 15 residues. Germline V CDR1 and CDR2: MNHEY, SVGEGT. The junction had 7 bases not matched to a gene; V was cut back by 7 bases and J by 2 bases. This CDR3 is CASKQGATGNQPQHF. For the CDR3, the DNA is TGTGCCAGCAAGCAGGGGGCTACGGGCAATCAGCCCCAGCATTTT.

The chain has TRBV7-9 and TRBJ1-5; TRBD1 might be the D (5 bases). V was pared by 5 bases and J by 2 bases, with 13 bases between. CDR1 and CDR2 from the germline V gene are SEHNR and FQNEAQ (reference sequence). The CDR3 sequence is 15 residues long. The CDR3: CASSPGTPCNQPQHF. The CDR3 DNA sequence: TGTGCCAGCAGCCCCGGGACGCCTTGCAATCAGCCCCAGCATTTT.

The sample holds many counts of this clonotype. One end of the junction does not line up with germline, which may come from a read error. The chain is built from TRBV4-1 and TRBJ2-3, with D possibly being TRBD1 or TRBD2 (5 bases each). The CDR3 sequence is 15 residues long. Germline-derived CDR1 and CDR2 are MGHRA and YSYEKL. CDR3 sequence: CASSQVEGPAETQYF. In DNA, the CDR3 is TGCGCCAGCAGCCAAGTCGAGGGGCCTGCAGAAACGCAGTATTTT.

Concerning this clonotype itself: A much larger clone differs by one base, so this may be a read error. Since the CDR3 does not end with the conserved phenylalanine or tryptophan, this likely comes from a read error. This chain joins TRBV6-1 and TRBJ1-1; the D gene is possibly TRBD1 (5 bases). Germline CDR1 and CDR2: MNHNS and SASEGT. The ends were cut back, 7 bases at V and 4 bases at J, with 16 bases in the middle. This CDR3 region has 14 residues. The CDR3 loop is CASILAGGVTEAFL. In DNA, the CDR3 is TGTGCCAGCATCCTCGCAGGAGGGGTCACTGAAGCTTTCCTT.

This clonotype was picked up one time. The junction departs from the called germline gene at one end, perhaps through a read error. This chain links TRBV29-1 with TRBJ2-7, with 7 bases fitting TRBD2. In germline, CDR1 is SQVTM, CDR2 ANQGSEA. The length of the CDR3 is 14 residues. CDR3 coding DNA: TGCAGCGTTGAAGATTGGGAGGGGTCATACGACCAGTACTTC. Translation gives CSVEDWEGSYDQYF.

The chain links TRBV19 to TRBJ2-7, with 7 bases matching TRBD2. V shed 5 bases and J 13 bases; nucleotides not matched to a gene: 23. The CDR3 runs 16 residues. Germline V gene data show CDR1 as LNHDA and CDR2 as SQIVND (reference sequence). The CDR3 loop reads CASSAPGEAGKDGQYF. The CDR3 nucleotides read TGTGCCAGTAGTGCTCCTGGAGAAGCGGGGAAGGACGGGCAATACTTC.